The rows below give T cell receptor beta chains drawn from one sample of a study of a mutant IDH1 vaccine in newly diagnosed glioma. Clones were read by immunoSEQ multiplex PCR, and TCRdb kept only the in-frame ones, dropping some. The sample lists around 30,000 clones, around 80% occurring once. These receptors' antigens are unknown. Sequences were derived from PBMCs, sampled from a glioma patient whose treatment included an IDH1 peptide vaccine. The receptor set was obtained from a woman aged 18-30 years with glioma. Each CDR3 is given with its conserved first and last residue. The D gene is left open where the match is weak. Rows may omit the clone size; those that give it use once, few, many or a size class.

CDR3 protein | CDR3 DNA | D gene | V gene | clone size | J gene
CASRPGPTEAFF | TGTGCCAGCAGACCCGGACCAACTGAAGCTTTCTTT | NA | TRBV7-9 | NA | TRBJ1-1
CAWSISTNSEAFF | TGTGCCTGGAGTATTTCGACGAATTCTGAAGCTTTCTTT | NA | TRBV30 | NA | TRBJ1-1
CASSLAPGPHEQYF | TGCGCCAGCAGCTTGGCCCCAGGGCCCCACGAGCAGTACTTC | NA | TRBV5-1 | once | TRBJ2-7
CASSDVAGSQETQYF | TGTGCCAGCAGTGATGTAGCGGGATCACAAGAGACCCAGTACTTC | TRBD2 | TRBV6-4 | few | TRBJ2-5
CASSLAGAYEQYF | TGTGCCAGCAGCTTAGCGGGAGCCTACGAGCAGTACTTC | NA | TRBV7-9 | NA | TRBJ2-7
CASSHTTWERAQPQHF | TGCGCCAGCAGCCACACCACATGGGAACGCGCTCAGCCCCAGCATTTT | NA | TRBV4-1 | NA | TRBJ1-5
CATSRRASGVDEQFF | TGTGCCACCAGCAGGCGGGCCTCGGGGGTCGATGAGCAGTTCTTC | NA | TRBV15 | NA | TRBJ2-1
CASSYSGTGGYYGYTF | TGTGCCAGCAGTTACTCTGGGACAGGGGGCTACTATGGCTACACCTTC | TRBD1 | TRBV6-5 | NA | TRBJ1-2
CASSVTRLSTDTQYF | TGTGCCAGCAGCGTAACGAGACTCAGCACAGATACGCAGTATTTT | NA | TRBV9 | NA | TRBJ2-3
CASSWGQGGGYTF | TGTGCCAGCAGCTGGGGACAGGGGGGTGGCTACACCTTC | TRBD1 | TRBV5-6 | NA | TRBJ1-2
CASSKKGGMGDTQYF | TGTGCCAGCAGCAAAAAAGGGGGAATGGGAGATACGCAGTATTTT | NA | TRBV2 | NA | TRBJ2-3
CASSSPQRDSSYEQYF | TGTGCCAGCAGCTCCCCTCAGCGGGATAGCTCCTACGAGCAGTACTTC | TRBD2 | TRBV5-6 | NA | TRBJ2-7
CASTKLAGGPYEQYF | TGTGCCAGCACGAAGCTAGCGGGGGGGCCCTACGAGCAGTACTTC | TRBD2 | TRBV11-3 | NA | TRBJ2-7
CASSDRQVQGTDTQYF | TGTGCCAGCAGCGACCGACAGGTTCAAGGCACAGATACGCAGTATTTT | NA | TRBV9 | NA | TRBJ2-3
CATSRDVRTGGTGELFF | TGTGCCACCAGCAGAGATGTAAGGACAGGGGGTACCGGGGAGCTGTTTTTT | TRBD1 | TRBV15 | NA | TRBJ2-2
CASSPREISSYEQYF | TGTGCCAGCAGCCCCAGGGAGATTTCTTCCTACGAGCAGTACTTC | NA | TRBV9 | NA | TRBJ2-7
CASTGEGEGNQPQHF | TGTGCCAGCACCGGGGAGGGGGAAGGAAATCAGCCCCAGCATTTT | NA | TRBV28 | NA | TRBJ1-5
CSARGTKEQFF | TGCAGTGCTAGGGGGACTAAGGAGCAGTTCTTC | TRBD2 | TRBV20-1 | NA | TRBJ2-1
CASSIGTESTEAFF | TGTGCCAGTAGTATCGGGACAGAAAGCACTGAAGCTTTCTTT | TRBD1 | TRBV19 | NA | TRBJ1-1
CANAEQPAGGYTF | TGTGCCAACGCGGAGCAGCCTGCGGGGGGCTACACCTTC | NA | TRBV6-1 | NA | TRBJ1-2
CATSSRGNDQPQHF | TGTGCCACCAGCAGTAGGGGGAACGATCAGCCCCAGCATTTT | NA | TRBV15 | NA | TRBJ1-5
CASSLQGNTEAFF | TGTGCCAGCAGCTTACAGGGGAACACTGAAGCTTTCTTT | NA | TRBV7-9 | NA | TRBJ1-1
CASSLEGTGLRGYTF | TGTGCCAGCAGCTTGGAGGGGACAGGTCTGAGAGGCTACACCTTC | TRBD1 | TRBV5-4 | NA | TRBJ1-2
CASSPGQGAANEKLFF | TGCGCCAGCAGCCCCGGACAGGGAGCTGCTAATGAAAAACTGTTTTTT | TRBD1 | TRBV5-1 | NA | TRBJ1-4
CASSLPGQGDQPQHF | TGTGCCAGTAGTCTCCCGGGACAGGGCGATCAGCCCCAGCATTTT | TRBD1 | TRBV19 | NA | TRBJ1-5
CATSGPREKANEQFF | TGTGCCACATCCGGTCCGCGGGAGAAGGCCAATGAGCAGTTCTTC | TRBD2 | TRBV15 | NA | TRBJ2-1
CASSEEQAYQPQHF | TGTGCCAGCAGTGAAGAACAGGCATATCAGCCCCAGCATTTT | NA | TRBV2 | NA | TRBJ1-5
CASSSMTGPYEQYF | TGTGCCAGCAGCTCGATGACAGGACCCTACGAGCAGTACTTC | NA | TRBV7-9 | NA | TRBJ2-7
CASSEGVNTEAFF | TGTGCCAGCAGTGAGGGAGTAAACACTGAAGCTTTCTTT | NA | TRBV2 | NA | TRBJ1-1
CASRPDQGASQPQHF | TGTGCCAGCAGACCGGACCAGGGGGCAAGTCAGCCCCAGCATTTT | TRBD1 | TRBV6-5 | few | TRBJ1-5
CASSPILADRAVNYGYTF | TGTGCCAGCAGCCCCATATTGGCCGACAGGGCCGTGAACTATGGCTACACCTTC | TRBD1 | TRBV28 | NA | TRBJ1-2
CASSQGWTGGIGTDTQYF | TGTGCCAGCAGCCAAGGGTGGACTGGGGGGATTGGCACAGATACGCAGTATTTT | NA | TRBV4-2 | once | TRBJ2-3
CASSLVTNYEQYF | TGTGCCAGCAGCTTAGTGACAAACTACGAGCAGTACTTC | NA | TRBV7-2 | NA | TRBJ2-7